Below are 28 T cell receptor beta chains sequenced from a single sample in a study of cytomegalovirus exposure and HLA in healthy donors listed by TCRdb under 2017. Library prep was done by the immunoSEQ multiplex PCR assay. A mixture of 60 forward primers for TCR Vbeta segments and 13 reverse primers for TCR Jbeta segments was used in the multiplex PCR. TCRdb retrieved this table from immuneACCESS and kept in-frame rearrangements only. Not all clones are present; in checked studies, unresolved V genes account for under half, and no reason is known for the remainder. In this sample the table shows approximately 84,000 clones, over 70% of which occur a single time. Over 7.5% of the sample is taken by the ten largest. Sequencing was carried out using PBMCs. The source is a man aged 40-49 years in good health and CMV-seropositive.

This chain joins TRBV6-5 and TRBJ2-1; 13 bases align to TRBD2. Germline-derived CDR1 and CDR2 are MNHEY and SVGAGI. J was trimmed by 7 bases and V by 7 bases; bases with no gene match: 7. The CDR3 sequence is 15 residues long. The CDR3 DNA reads as TGTGCCAGCAAATCCGGGACTAGCGGGAAGAATGAGCAGTTCTTC. As protein: CASKSGTSGKNEQFF.

The V and J genes are TRBV9 and TRBJ2-6, with D possibly TRBD1 on 5 matching bases. CDR1 is SGDLS, CDR2 YYNGEE, per germline. The V and J ends lost 3 bases and 0 bases respectively, with 7 bases between them. This CDR3 is 15 amino acids long. The CDR3 is CASSAQVSGANVLTF. The CDR3 DNA follows: TGTGCCAGCAGCGCACAGGTCTCTGGGGCCAACGTCCTGACTTTC.

The chain is built from TRBV27 and TRBJ2-7; the match to TRBD2 covers 9 bases. V shed 5 bases, J shed 7 bases, and the junction held 9 bases outside the gene matches. There are 14 residues in the CDR3. Looked up from germline, CDR1 is MNHEY and CDR2 is SMNVEV (reference sequence). In DNA, the CDR3 is TGTGCCAGCAGTCCGGGACTAGCCTCTGGGGAGCAGTACTTC. As protein: CASSPGLASGEQYF.

This clone has a handful of counts. The chain has TRBV6-1 and TRBJ2-6; D is perhaps TRBD1 (5 bases). Germline V lookup: CDR1 MNHNS, CDR2 SASEGT. CDR3 size: 15 residues. V lost 7 bases, J lost 0 bases, and 10 bases lay in between. The CDR3 DNA sequence: TGTGCCAGCAAGGTCGACAGCTCTGGGGCCAACGTCCTGACTTTC. The encoded protein is CASKVDSSGANVLTF.

Points on this clone: This CDR3 is also generated by other DNA sequences in the sample. The CDR3 spells CASSYGTSGREDTQYF. The CDR3 nucleotides are TGTGCCAGCAGCTACGGGACTAGCGGGAGGGAGGATACGCAGTATTTT. The V and J genes are TRBV7-2 and TRBJ2-3, with TRBD2 matching over 16 bases. CDR3 length: 16 residues. Germline lookup yields CDR1 SGHTA and CDR2 FQGNSA. J was trimmed by 6 bases and V by 4 bases; bases with no gene match: 4. The full variable domain, in which reference TRBV7-2 and TRBJ2-3 provide the parts outside the CDR3, is GAGVSQSPSNKVTEKGKDVELRCDPISGHTALYWYRQSLGQGLEFLIYFQGNSAPDKSGLPSDRFSAERTGGSVSTLTIQRTQQEDSAVYLCASSYGTSGREDTQYFGPGTRLTVL.

The sample holds one count of this clone. The V call is TRBV6-5, the J call TRBJ1-2; no reliable D call. The CDR3 consists of 13 residues. The V end lost 8 bases, the J end lost 4 bases, and 14 bases lay between the germline ends. CDR1 and CDR2 from the germline V gene are MNHEY and SVGAGI. As DNA, the CDR3 is TGTGCCAGCCCTTCGCCGGGGATCTATGGCTACACCTTC. Amino acid sequence: CASPSPGIYGYTF.

The chain couples TRBV18 to TRBJ1-1; TRBD1 matches 12 bases. V shed 6 bases and J 7 bases; nucleotides not matched to a gene: 9. CDR3 length: 15 amino acids. The germline V gene encodes CDR1 KGHSH and CDR2 LQKENI. CDR3 region: CASSPGTGGSGEAFF. The CDR3 region has the DNA TGTGCCAGCTCTCCCGGGACAGGGGGCTCGGGTGAAGCTTTCTTT.

The chain combines TRBV5-1 with TRBJ2-3; 11 bases fit TRBD2. The V segment lost 0 bases and the J segment 1 base; nucleotides outside the gene matches: 4. CDR1 and CDR2 (germline): SGHRS, YFSETQ. This CDR3 has 17 amino acids. The CDR3 DNA reads TGCGCCAGCAGCTTGGAGGCGACTAGCGGGGGCACAGATACGCAGTATTTT. Translated: CASSLEATSGGTDTQYF.

The chain uses TRBV19 and TRBJ1-1; D may be TRBD1 (5 bases). Trimming left V 3 bases short and J 1 base short, with 9 bases between. Germline lookup yields CDR1 LNHDA and CDR2 SQIVND (reference sequence). There are 14 residues in the CDR3. CDR3 coding DNA: TGTGCCAGTAGTATCAACGGACAGAACACTGAAGCTTTCTTT. Amino acids: CASSINGQNTEAFF.

This chain connects TRBV28 to TRBJ1-6; D unclear. The CDR3 spans 13 residues. In germline, CDR1 is MDHEN, CDR2 SYDVKM. The V end lost 8 bases, the J end lost 7 bases, and 12 bases lay between the germline ends. The CDR3 protein is CASGASGNSPLHF. In DNA form, the CDR3 reads TGTGCCAGCGGTGCCTCGGGGAATTCACCCCTCCACTTT.

V is TRBV5-4 and J is TRBJ2-1; no firm D call. V dropped 4 bases and J dropped 5 bases, with 13 bases sitting between them. From germline, CDR1 is SGHNT and CDR2 YYREEE (reference sequence). The CDR3 has 14 amino acids. CDR3 loop: CASSRASVDNEQFF. Here the CDR3 DNA reads TGTGCCAGCAGCCGAGCATCGGTCGACAATGAGCAGTTCTTC.

This chain connects TRBV7-2 to TRBJ2-1; a weak D match, TRBD1 (6 bases). This CDR3 is 15 amino acids long. Germline V CDR1 and CDR2: SGHTA, FQGNSA. The germline V and J ends were trimmed by 0 bases and 2 bases, with 8 bases remaining between them. The CDR3 nucleotides are TGTGCCAGCAGCTTAGCACAGGGTGCCTACAATGAGCAGTTCTTC. Translating gives CASSLAQGAYNEQFF.

The gene calls are TRBV19 and TRBJ1-5; TRBD1 matches 8 bases. CDR1 is LNHDA, CDR2 SQIVND, per germline (reference sequence). The CDR3 sequence is 15 residues long. After removal of 0 bases from V and 4 bases from J, the junction contained 2 bases not matched to a gene. CDR3 residues: CASSIDTGGNQPQHF. DNA of the CDR3: TGTGCCAGTAGTATAGACACAGGGGGGAATCAGCCCCAGCATTTT.

The genes are TRBV7-6 and TRBJ2-1; 10 bases map to TRBD1. V was clipped by 5 bases and J by 6 bases; unmatched bases: 10. This CDR3 contains 16 residues. Germline CDR1 and CDR2: SGHVS and FNYEAQ. The CDR3 DNA sequence: TGTGCCAGCAGCCCGACCGGGACAGGGGCCCTCAATGAGCAGTTCTTC. Encoded protein: CASSPTGTGALNEQFF.

The chain has TRBV4-2 and TRBJ1-6; the D gene is possibly TRBD1 (6 bases). Trimming stripped 4 bases from V and 10 bases from J, with 14 bases between. The germline CDR1 and CDR2 sequences are LGHNA and YNFKEQ. CDR3 length: 14 amino acids. CDR3 sequence reads: CASSPPGQLSPLHF. The CDR3 DNA reads as TGTGCCAGCAGCCCGCCGGGACAATTATCACCCCTCCACTTT.

The chain has TRBV4-1 and TRBJ1-2; 7 bases fit TRBD1. V lost 2 bases and J lost 1; bases outside the gene matches: 10. The CDR3 contains 17 residues. Germline V CDR1 and CDR2: MGHRA, YSYEKL. CDR3 in amino acids: CASSQPPGTENNYGYTF. The DNA for the CDR3 is TGCGCCAGCAGCCAACCCCCCGGGACAGAAAATAACTATGGCTACACCTTC.

The chain joins TRBV7-3 to TRBJ1-1; 8 positions agree with TRBD1. The germline CDR1 and CDR2 sequences are SGHTA and FQGTGA. Losses at the gene ends were 4 bases for V and 3 bases for J; bases not matched to a gene: 1. This CDR3 is 13 amino acids long. CDR3 nucleotide sequence: TGTGCCAGCAGCTCGGACAGGGACACTGAAGCTTTCTTT. Translation gives CASSSDRDTEAFF.

This clone was found once. The chain links TRBV4-1 to TRBJ2-5, with D possibly being TRBD2 (5 bases). Germline values: CDR1 MGHRA, CDR2 YSYEKL. The CDR3 spans 15 residues. Trimming took 0 bases from V and 2 from J, leaving 10 bases between them. The DNA for the CDR3 is TGCGCCAGCAGCCAAGATCGACGGGGACAAGAGACCCAGTACTTC. It codes for CASSQDRRGQETQYF.

This chain connects TRBV28 to TRBJ1-2, with 8 positions matching TRBD1. The CDR3 length is 14 residues. Germline values: CDR1 MDHEN, CDR2 SYDVKM. The CDR3 sequence: CAAGGQVVAWGYTF. Here the CDR3 DNA reads TGTGCTGCCGGGGGACAGGTGGTCGCTTGGGGCTACACCTTC.

V usage is TRBV6-5 and J usage is TRBJ2-1; 9 positions agree with TRBD2. Germline loops: CDR1 MNHEY, CDR2 SVGAGI. The trim removed 7 bases at V and 8 bases at J, leaving 6 bases unmatched. This CDR3 spans 13 amino acids. For the CDR3, the DNA is TGTGCCAGCACCGCAGCGGGAGGCCATGAGCAGTTCTTC. It translates to CASTAAGGHEQFF.

V usage is TRBV30 and J usage is TRBJ2-1; 9 bases are shared with TRBD2. Germline V gene lookup returns CDR1 GTSNPN and CDR2 SVGIG (reference sequence). The CDR3 is 14 residues long. J lost 6 bases, V lost 4 bases, and 7 bases had no gene match. CDR3 protein: CAWTAGGVGNEQFF. The CDR3 nucleotides are TGTGCCTGGACAGCGGGGGGAGTGGGCAATGAGCAGTTCTTC.

The V and J genes are TRBV2 and TRBJ2-5; the match to TRBD1 covers 8 bases. The CDR3 sequence is 13 residues long. The J segment lost 4 bases and the V segment lost 6 bases, leaving 4 bases of the junction unmatched. Germline V lookup: CDR1 SNHLY, CDR2 FYNNEI. In DNA, the CDR3 is TGTGCCAGCAGAACGGACAGGGTAGAGACCCAGTACTTC. This encodes CASRTDRVETQYF.

V and J are TRBV10-2 and TRBJ2-4; TRBD1 is a possible D gene (7 bases). The CDR3 has 15 residues. CDR1 WSHSY and CDR2 SAAADI come from the germline V gene. Trimming cost V 7 bases and J 1 base, with 14 bases left between them. CDR3 in DNA: TGCGCCAGCAACCAGGGGGGATTGGCCAAAAACATTCAGTACTTC. Amino acids: CASNQGGLAKNIQYF.

The sample holds one count of this clone. The V gene is TRBV7-9, the J gene TRBJ2-5, with D unclear. Per germline, CDR1 SEHNR and CDR2 FQNEAQ (reference sequence). Trimming cost V 5 bases and J 3 bases, with 19 bases left between them. The length of the CDR3 is 16 residues. The CDR3 sequence: CASSPPTGSMEETQYF. The CDR3 bases are TGTGCCAGCAGCCCGCCGACTGGATCGATGGAAGAGACCCAGTACTTC.

This clone was seen a few times. V gene TRBV6-5 combines with J gene TRBJ1-1; TRBD1 aligns across 10 bases. V lost 2 bases to trimming and J lost 3 bases; unmatched junction nucleotides: 6. There are 16 residues in the CDR3. Per germline, CDR1 MNHEY and CDR2 SVGAGI. CDR3 protein: CASSYGTGAMYTEAFF. The CDR3 DNA sequence: TGTGCCAGCAGTTACGGGACAGGGGCTATGTACACTGAAGCTTTCTTT.

The DNA of the CDR3 is TGTGCCAGCAGCACCGGGGGGGGTTCCAATGAGCAGTTCTTC. Amino acid sequence: CASSTGGGSNEQFF. V and J are TRBV11-2 and TRBJ2-1; 8 bases map to TRBD2. The trim removed 5 bases at V and 6 bases at J, leaving 6 bases unmatched. The CDR3 runs 14 residues. Looked up from germline, CDR1 is SGHAT and CDR2 is FQNNGV.

The chain carries TRBV30 and TRBJ1-5; D remains unclear. CDR3 size: 13 residues. Trimming stripped 2 bases from V and 4 bases from J, with 9 bases between. CDR1 and CDR2 (germline): GTSNPN, SVGIG (reference sequence). Here the CDR3 DNA reads TGTGCCTGGAGTACGGAGCAGAATCAGCCCCAGCATTTT. Encoded protein: CAWSTEQNQPQHF. Filled out from reference TRBV30 and TRBJ1-5, the complete variable domain reads SQTIHQWPATLVQPVGSPLSLECTVEGTSNPNLYWYRQAAGRGLQLLFYSVGIGQISSEVPQNLSASRPQDRQFILSSKKLLLSDSGFYLCAWSTEQNQPQHFGDGTRLSIL.

The chain is built from TRBV28 and TRBJ2-7; 11 positions match TRBD1. Germline lookup yields CDR1 MDHEN and CDR2 SYDVKM. CDR3 size: 14 residues. Trimming at V came to 5 bases and at J to 6 bases, leaving 6 bases not matched to a gene. CDR3 in DNA: TGTGCCAGCAGTCATGGACAGGGGGCCTCCGAGCAGTACTTC. This sequence encodes CASSHGQGASEQYF.